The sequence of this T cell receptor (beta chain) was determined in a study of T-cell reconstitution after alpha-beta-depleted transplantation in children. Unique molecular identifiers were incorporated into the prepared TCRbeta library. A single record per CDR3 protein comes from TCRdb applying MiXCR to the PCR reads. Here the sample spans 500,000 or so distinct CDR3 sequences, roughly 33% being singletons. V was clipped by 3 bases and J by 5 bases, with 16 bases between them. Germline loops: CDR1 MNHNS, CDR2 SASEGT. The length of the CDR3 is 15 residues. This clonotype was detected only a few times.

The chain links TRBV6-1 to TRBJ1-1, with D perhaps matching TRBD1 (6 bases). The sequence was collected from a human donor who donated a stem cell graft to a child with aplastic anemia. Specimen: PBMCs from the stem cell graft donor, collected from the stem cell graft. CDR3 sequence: CASSDDRGGRTEAFF. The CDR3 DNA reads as TGTGCCAGCAGTGACGACAGAGGGGGTCGAACTGAAGCTTTCTTT.